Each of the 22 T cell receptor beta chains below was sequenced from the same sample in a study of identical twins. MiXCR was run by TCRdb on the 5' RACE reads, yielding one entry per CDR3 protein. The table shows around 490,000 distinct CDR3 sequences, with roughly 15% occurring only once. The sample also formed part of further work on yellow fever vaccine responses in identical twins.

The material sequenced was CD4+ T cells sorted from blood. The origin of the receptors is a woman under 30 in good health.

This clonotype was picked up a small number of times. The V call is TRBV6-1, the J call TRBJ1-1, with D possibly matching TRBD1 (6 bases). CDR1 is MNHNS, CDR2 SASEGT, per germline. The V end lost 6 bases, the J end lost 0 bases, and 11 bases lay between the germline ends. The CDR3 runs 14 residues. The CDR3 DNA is TGTGCCAGCAGCTCGGGACACCTGAACACTGAAGCTTTCTTT. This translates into CASSSGHLNTEAFF.

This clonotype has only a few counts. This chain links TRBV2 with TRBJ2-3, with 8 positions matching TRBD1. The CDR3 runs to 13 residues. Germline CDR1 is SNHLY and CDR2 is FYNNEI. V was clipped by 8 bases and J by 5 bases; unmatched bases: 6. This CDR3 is CASWGRGQDTQYF. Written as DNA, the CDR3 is TGTGCCAGCTGGGGCAGGGGGCAAGATACGCAGTATTTT. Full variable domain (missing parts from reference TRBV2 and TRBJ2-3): EPEVTQTPSHQVTQMGQEVILRCVPISNHLYFYWYRQILGQKVEFLVSFYNNEISEKSEIFDDQFSVERPDGSNFTLKIRSTKLEDSAMYFCASWGRGQDTQYFGPGTRLTVL.

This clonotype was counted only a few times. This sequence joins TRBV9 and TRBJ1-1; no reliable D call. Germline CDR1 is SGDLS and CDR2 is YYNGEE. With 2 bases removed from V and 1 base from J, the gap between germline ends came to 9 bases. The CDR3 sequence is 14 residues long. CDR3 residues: CASSVVARNTEAFF. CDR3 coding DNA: TGTGCCAGCAGCGTCGTGGCTCGGAACACTGAAGCTTTCTTT.

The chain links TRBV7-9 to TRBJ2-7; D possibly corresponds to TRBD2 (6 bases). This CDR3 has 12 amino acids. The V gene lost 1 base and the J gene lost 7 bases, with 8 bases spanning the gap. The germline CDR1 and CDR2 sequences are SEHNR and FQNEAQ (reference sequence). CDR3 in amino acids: CASSLEGREQYV. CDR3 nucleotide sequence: TGTGCCAGCAGCTTAGAGGGGAGGGAGCAGTACGTC.

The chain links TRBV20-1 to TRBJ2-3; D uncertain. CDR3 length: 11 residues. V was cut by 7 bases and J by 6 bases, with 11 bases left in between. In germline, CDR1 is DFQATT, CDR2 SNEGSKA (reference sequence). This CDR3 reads CSVAYGDTQYF. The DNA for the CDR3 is TGCAGTGTCGCTTATGGGGATACGCAGTATTTT.

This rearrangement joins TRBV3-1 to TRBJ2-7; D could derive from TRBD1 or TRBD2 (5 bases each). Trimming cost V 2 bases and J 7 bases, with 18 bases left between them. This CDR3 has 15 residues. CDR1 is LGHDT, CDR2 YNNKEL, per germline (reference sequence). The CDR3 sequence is CASSQIPSLGVEQYF. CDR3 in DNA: TGTGCCAGCAGCCAAATTCCTAGCTTGGGGGTTGAGCAGTACTTC.

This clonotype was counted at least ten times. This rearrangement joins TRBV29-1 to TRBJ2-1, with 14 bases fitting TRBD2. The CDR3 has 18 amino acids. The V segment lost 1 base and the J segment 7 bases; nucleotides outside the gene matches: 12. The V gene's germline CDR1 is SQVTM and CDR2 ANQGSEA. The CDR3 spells CSVEGTRLAGGVGNEQFF. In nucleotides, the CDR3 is TGCAGCGTTGAAGGGACTCGACTAGCGGGAGGGGTAGGAAATGAGCAGTTCTTC.

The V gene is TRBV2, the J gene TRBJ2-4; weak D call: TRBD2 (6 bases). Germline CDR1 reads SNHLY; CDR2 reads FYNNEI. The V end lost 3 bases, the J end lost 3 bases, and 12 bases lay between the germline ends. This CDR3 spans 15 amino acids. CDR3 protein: CASSEGDLGKNIQYF. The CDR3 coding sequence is TGTGCCAGCAGTGAGGGGGACTTAGGCAAAAACATTCAGTACTTC.

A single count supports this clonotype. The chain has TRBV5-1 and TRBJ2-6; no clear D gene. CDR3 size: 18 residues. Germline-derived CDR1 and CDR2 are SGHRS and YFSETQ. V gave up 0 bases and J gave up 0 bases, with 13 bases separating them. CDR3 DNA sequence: TGCGCCAGCAGCTTGGTCTCCAGTGGCAGCTCTGGGGCCAACGTCCTGACTTTC. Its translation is CASSLVSSGSSGANVLTF. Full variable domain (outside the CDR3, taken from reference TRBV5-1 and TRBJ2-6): KAGVTQTPRYLIKTRGQQVTLSCSPISGHRSVSWYQQTPGQGLQFLFEYFSETQRNKGNFPGRFSGRQFSNSRSEMNVSTLELGDSALYLCASSLVSSGSSGANVLTFGAGSRLTVL.

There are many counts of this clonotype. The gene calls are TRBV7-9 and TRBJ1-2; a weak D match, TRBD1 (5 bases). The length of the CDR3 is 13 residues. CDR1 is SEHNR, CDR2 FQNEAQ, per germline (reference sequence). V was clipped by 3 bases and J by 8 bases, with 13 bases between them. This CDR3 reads CASSFNQGMGYTF. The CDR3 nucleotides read TGTGCCAGCAGCTTCAACCAGGGCATGGGCTACACCTTC.

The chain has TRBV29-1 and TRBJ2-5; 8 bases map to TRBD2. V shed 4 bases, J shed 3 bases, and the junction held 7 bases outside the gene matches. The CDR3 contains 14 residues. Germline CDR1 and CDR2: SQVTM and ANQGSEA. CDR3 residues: CSVAPGLGEETQYF. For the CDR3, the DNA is TGCAGCGTTGCGCCGGGACTAGGGGAAGAGACCCAGTACTTC. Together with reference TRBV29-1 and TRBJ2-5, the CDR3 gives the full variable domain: SAVISQKPSRDICQRGTSLTIQCQVDSQVTMMFWYRQQPGQSLTLIATANQGSEATYESGFVIDKFPISRPNLTFSTLTVSNMSPEDSSIYLCSVAPGLGEETQYFGPGTRLLVL.

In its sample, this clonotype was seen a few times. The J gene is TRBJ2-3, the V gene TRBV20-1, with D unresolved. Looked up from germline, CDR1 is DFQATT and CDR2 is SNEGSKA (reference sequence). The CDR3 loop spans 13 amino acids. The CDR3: CASEGLVPDTQYF. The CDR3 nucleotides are TGCGCGTCCGAAGGTCTGGTCCCAGATACGCAGTATTTT.

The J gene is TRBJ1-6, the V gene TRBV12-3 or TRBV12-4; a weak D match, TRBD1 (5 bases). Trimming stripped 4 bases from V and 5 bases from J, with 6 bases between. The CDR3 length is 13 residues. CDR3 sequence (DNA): TGTGCCAGCAGTTACAGGAATAATTCACCCCTCCACTTT. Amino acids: CASSYRNNSPLHF.

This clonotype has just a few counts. The CDR3 reads CASRSPPGETGELFF. The CDR3 nucleotides are TGTGCCAGCAGATCCCCTCCAGGGGAAACCGGGGAGCTGTTTTTT. The J gene is TRBJ2-2, the V gene TRBV6-2 or TRBV6-3, with D possibly being TRBD1 (6 bases). CDR3 length: 15 amino acids. Germline V lookup: CDR1 MNHEY, CDR2 SVGEGT. V was shortened by 6 bases and J by 5 bases, with 16 bases between the two germline ends.

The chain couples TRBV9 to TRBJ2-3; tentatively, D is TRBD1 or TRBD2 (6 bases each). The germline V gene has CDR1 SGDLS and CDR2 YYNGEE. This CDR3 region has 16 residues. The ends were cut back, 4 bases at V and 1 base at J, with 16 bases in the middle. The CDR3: CASSSRLGGRTDTQYF. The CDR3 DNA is TGTGCCAGCAGCTCTCGACTTGGGGGGCGCACAGATACGCAGTATTTT.

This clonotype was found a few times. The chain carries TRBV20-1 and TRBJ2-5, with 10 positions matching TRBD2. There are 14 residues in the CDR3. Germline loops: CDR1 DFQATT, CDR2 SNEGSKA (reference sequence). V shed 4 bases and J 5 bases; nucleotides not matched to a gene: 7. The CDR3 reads CSATKAGGPETQYF. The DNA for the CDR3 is TGCAGTGCTACCAAAGCGGGGGGGCCGGAGACCCAGTACTTC.

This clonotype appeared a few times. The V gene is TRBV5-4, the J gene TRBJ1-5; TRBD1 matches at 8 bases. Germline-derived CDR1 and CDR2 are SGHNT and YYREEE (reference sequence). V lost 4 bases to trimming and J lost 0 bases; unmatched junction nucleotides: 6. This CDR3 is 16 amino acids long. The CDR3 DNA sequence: TGTGCCAGCAGCGTAACAGGGGGACATAGCAATCAGCCCCAGCATTTT. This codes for CASSVTGGHSNQPQHF.

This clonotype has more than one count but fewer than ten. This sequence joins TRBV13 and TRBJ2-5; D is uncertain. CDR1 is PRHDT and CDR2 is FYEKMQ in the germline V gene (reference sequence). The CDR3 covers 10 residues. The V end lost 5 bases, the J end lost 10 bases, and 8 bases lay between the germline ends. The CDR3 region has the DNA TGTGCCAGCAGCCCTGTACGCCAGTACTTC. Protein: CASSPVRQYF.

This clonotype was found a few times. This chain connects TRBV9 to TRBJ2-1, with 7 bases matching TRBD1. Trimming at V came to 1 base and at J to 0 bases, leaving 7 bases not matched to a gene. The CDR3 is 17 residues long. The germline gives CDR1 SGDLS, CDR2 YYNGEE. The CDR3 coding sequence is TGTGCCAGCAGCGTAAGGCCCCGGGACAGCTCCTACAATGAGCAGTTCTTC. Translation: CASSVRPRDSSYNEQFF.

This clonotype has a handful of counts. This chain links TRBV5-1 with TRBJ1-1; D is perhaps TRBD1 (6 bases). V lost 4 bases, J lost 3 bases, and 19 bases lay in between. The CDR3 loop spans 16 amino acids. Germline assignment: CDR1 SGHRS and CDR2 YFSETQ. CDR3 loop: CASSHSGGQWDTEAFF. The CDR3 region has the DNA TGCGCCAGCAGCCATTCGGGGGGGCAGTGGGACACTGAAGCTTTCTTT.

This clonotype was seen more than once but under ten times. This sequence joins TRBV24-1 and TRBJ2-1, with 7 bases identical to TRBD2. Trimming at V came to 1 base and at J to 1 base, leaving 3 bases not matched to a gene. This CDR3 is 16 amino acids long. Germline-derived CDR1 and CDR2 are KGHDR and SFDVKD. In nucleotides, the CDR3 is TGTGCCACCAGTGATTTCGGGGGGAGGTCCTACAATGAGCAGTTCTTC. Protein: CATSDFGGRSYNEQFF.

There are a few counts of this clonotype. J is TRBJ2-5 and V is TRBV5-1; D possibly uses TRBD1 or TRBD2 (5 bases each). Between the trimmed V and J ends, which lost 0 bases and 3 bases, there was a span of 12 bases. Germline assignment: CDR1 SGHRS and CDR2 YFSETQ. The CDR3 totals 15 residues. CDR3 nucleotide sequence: TGCGCCAGCAGCTTGGAGGGGCGGGCCGAAGAGACCCAGTACTTC. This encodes CASSLEGRAEETQYF.